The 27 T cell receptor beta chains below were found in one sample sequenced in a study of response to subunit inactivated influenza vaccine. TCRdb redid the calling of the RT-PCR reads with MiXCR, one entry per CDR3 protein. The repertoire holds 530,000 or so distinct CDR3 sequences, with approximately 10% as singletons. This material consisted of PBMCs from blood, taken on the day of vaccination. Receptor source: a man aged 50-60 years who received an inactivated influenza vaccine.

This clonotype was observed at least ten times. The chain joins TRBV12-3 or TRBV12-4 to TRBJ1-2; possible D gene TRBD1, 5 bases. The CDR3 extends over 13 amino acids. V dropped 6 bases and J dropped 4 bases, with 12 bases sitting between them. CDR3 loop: CASSPGGVYGYTF. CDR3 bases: TGTGCCAGCAGCCCCGGGGGGGTCTATGGCTACACCTTC.

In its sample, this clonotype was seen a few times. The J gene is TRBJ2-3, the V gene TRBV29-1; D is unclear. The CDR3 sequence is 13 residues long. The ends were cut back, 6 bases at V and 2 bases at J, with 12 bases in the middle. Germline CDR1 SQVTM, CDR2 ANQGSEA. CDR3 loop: CSVTTPPTDTQYF. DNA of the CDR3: TGCAGCGTAACGACACCTCCCACAGATACGCAGTATTTT.

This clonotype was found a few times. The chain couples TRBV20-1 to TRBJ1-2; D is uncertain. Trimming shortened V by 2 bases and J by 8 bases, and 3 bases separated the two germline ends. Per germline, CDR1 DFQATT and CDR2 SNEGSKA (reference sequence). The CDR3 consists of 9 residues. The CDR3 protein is CSARRGYTF. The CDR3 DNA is TGCAGTGCTAGACGGGGCTACACCTTC.

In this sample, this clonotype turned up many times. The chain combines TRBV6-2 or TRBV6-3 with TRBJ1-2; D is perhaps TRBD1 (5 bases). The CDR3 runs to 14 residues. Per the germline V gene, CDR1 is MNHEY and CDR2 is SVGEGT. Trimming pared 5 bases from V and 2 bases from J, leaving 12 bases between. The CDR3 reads CASSLGLLNYGYTF. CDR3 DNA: TGTGCCAGCAGTCTGGGACTCTTAAACTATGGCTACACCTTC.

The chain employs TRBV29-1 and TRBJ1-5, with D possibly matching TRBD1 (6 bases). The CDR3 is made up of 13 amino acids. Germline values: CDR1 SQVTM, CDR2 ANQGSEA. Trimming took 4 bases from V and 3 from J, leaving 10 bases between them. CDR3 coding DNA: TGCAGCGTTGGGACAGAGTCCAATCAGCCCCAGCATTTT. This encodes CSVGTESNQPQHF.

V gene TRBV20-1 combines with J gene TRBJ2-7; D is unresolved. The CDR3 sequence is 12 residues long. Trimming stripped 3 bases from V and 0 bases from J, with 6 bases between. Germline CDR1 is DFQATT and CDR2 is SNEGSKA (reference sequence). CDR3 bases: TGCAGTGCTAGGGGATTCTCCTACGAGCAGTACTTC. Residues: CSARGFSYEQYF.

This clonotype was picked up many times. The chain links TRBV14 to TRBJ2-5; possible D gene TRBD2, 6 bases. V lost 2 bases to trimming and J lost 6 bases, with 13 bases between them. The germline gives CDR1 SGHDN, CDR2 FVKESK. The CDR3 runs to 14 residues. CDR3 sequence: CASSQTGLSKTQYF. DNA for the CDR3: TGTGCCAGCAGCCAAACGGGACTTTCGAAGACCCAGTACTTC.

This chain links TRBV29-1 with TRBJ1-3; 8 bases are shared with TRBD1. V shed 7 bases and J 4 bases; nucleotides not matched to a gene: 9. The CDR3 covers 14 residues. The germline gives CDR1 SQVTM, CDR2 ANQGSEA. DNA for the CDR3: TGCAGCGCAGTGACAGGGGCGGTAGGAAACACCATATATTTT. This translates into CSAVTGAVGNTIYF.

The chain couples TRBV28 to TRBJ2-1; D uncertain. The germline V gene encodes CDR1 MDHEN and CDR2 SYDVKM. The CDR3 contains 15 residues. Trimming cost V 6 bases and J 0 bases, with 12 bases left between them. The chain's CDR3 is CASSGPGISYNEQFF. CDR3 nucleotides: TGTGCCAGCAGCGGCCCAGGAATCTCCTACAATGAGCAGTTCTTC.

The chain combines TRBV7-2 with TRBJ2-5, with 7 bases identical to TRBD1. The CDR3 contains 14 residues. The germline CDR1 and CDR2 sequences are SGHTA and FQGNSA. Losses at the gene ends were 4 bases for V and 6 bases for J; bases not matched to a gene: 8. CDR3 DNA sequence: TGTGCCAGCAGCTCCAACAGGGGTGGGCAGACCCAGTACTTC. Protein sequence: CASSSNRGGQTQYF.

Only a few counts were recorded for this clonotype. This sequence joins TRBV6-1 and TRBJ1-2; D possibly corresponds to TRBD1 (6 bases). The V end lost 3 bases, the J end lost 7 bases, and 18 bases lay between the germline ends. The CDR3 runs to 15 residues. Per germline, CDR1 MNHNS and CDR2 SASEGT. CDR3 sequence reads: CASSDGEGGVGGYTF. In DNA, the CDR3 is TGTGCCAGCAGTGACGGCGAGGGGGGGGTCGGTGGCTACACCTTC.

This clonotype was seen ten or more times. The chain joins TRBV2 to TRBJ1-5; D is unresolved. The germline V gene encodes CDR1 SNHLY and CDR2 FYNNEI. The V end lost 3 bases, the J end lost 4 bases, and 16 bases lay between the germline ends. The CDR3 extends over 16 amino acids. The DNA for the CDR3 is TGTGCCAGCAGTGATGAGATGTGGATGCGGAATCAGCCCCAGCATTTT. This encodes CASSDEMWMRNQPQHF.

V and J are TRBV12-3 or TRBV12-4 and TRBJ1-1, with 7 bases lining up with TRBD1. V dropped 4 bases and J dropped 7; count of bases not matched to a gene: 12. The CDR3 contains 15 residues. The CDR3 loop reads CASSSRPTGVVEAFF. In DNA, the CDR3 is TGTGCCAGCAGTTCCCGGCCAACAGGGGTTGTTGAAGCTTTCTTT.

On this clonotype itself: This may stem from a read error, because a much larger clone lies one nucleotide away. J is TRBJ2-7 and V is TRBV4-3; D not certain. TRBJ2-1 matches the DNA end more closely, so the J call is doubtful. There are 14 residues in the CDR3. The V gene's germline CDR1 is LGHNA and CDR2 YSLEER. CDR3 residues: CASSQEGNSYEQFF. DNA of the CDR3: TGCGCCAGCAGCCAAGAGGGGAACTCCTACGAGCAGTTCTTC.

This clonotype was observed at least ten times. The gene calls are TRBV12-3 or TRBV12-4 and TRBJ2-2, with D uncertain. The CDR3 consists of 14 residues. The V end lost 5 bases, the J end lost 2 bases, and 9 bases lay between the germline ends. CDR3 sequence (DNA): TGTGCCAGCAGTACTACAGACAACACCGGGGAGCTGTTTTTT. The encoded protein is CASSTTDNTGELFF.

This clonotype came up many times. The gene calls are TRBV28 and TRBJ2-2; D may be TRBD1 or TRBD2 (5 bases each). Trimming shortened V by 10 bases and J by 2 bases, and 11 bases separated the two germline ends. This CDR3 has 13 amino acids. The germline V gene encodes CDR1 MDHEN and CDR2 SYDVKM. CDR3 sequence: CATPGPNTGELFF. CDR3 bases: TGTGCCACCCCGGGACCTAACACCGGGGAGCTGTTTTTT. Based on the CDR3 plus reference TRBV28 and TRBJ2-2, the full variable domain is DVKVTQSSRYLVKRTGEKVFLECVQDMDHENMFWYRQDPGLGLRLIYFSYDVKMKEKGDIPEGYSVSREKKERFSLILESASTNQTSMYLCATPGPNTGELFFGEGSRLTVL.

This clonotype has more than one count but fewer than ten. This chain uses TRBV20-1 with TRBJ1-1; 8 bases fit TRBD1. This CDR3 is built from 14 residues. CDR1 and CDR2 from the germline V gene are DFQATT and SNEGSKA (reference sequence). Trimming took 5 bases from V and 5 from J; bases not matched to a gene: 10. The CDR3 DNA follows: TGCAGTGCTTTCCAAACAGGGGGGGGGACTGAAGCTTTCTTT. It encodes CSAFQTGGGTEAFF.

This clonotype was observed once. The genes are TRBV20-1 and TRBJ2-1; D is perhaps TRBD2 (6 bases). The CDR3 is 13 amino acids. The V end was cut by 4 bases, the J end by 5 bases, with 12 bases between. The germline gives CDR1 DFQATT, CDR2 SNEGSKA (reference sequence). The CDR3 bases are TGCAGTGCTATGGGACTGACGAACAATGAGCAGTTCTTC. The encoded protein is CSAMGLTNNEQFF.

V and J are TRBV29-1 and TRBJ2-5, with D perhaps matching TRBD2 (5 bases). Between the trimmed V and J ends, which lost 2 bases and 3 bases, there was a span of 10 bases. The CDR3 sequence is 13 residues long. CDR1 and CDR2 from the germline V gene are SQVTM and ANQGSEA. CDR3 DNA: TGCAGCGTTGAACGGGATGTGAAAGAGACCCAGTACTTC. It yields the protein CSVERDVKETQYF. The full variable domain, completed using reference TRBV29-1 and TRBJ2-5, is SAVISQKPSRDICQRGTSLTIQCQVDSQVTMMFWYRQQPGQSLTLIATANQGSEATYESGFVIDKFPISRPNLTFSTLTVSNMSPEDSSIYLCSVERDVKETQYFGPGTRLLVL.

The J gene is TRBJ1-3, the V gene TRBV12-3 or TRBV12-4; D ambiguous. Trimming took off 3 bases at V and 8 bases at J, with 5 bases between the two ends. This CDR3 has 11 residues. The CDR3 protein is CASSFVDTIYF. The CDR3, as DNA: TGTGCCAGCAGTTTTGTAGACACCATATATTTT.

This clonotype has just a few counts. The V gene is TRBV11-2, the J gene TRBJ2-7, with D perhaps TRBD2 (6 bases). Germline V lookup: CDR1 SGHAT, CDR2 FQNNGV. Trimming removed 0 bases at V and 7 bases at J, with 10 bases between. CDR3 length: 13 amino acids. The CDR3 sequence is CASSLDLGLEQYF. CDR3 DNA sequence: TGTGCCAGCAGCTTAGACCTCGGACTAGAGCAGTACTTC.

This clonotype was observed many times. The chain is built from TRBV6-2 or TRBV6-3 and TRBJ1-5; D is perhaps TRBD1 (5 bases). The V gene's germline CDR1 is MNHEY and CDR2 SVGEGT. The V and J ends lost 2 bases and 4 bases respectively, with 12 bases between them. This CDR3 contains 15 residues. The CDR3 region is CASSYVGGPNQPQHF. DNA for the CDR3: TGTGCCAGCAGTTACGTGGGGGGTCCGAATCAGCCCCAGCATTTT.

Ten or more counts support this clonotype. The CDR3 region is CASSLEGGITDTQYF. In DNA form, the CDR3 reads TGCGCCAGCAGCTTGGAAGGGGGGATCACAGATACGCAGTATTTT. The gene calls are TRBV5-1 and TRBJ2-3; either TRBD1 or TRBD2 may fit D (6 bases each). Germline loops: CDR1 SGHRS, CDR2 YFSETQ. The CDR3 spans 15 residues. V gave up 0 bases and J gave up 2 bases, with 10 bases separating them.

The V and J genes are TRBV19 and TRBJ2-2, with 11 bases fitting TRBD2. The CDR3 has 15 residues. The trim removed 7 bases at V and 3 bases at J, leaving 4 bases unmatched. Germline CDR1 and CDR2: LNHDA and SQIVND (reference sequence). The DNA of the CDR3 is TGTGCCAGTAAACTAGCGGGGGCTTACACCGGGGAGCTGTTTTTT. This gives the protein CASKLAGAYTGELFF.

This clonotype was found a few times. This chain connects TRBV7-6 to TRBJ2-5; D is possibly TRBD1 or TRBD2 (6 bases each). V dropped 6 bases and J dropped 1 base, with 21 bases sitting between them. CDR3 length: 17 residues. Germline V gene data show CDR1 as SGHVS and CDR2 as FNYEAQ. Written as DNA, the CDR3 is TGTGCCAGCAGATCCTCGGGGTGGGGGGCGACCCAAGAGACCCAGTACTTC. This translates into CASRSSGWGATQETQYF. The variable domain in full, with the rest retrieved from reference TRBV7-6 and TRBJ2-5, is GAGVSQSPRYKVTKRGQDVALRCDPISGHVSLYWYRQALGQGPEFLTYFNYEAQQDKSGLPNDRFSAERPEGSISTLTIQRTEQRDSAMYRCASRSSGWGATQETQYFGPGTRLLVL.

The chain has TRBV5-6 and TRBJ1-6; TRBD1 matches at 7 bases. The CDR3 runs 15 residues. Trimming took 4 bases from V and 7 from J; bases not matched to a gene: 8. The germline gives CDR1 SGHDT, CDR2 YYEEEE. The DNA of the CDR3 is TGTGCCAGCAGCACCCCGGGACAGCGGAATTCACCCCTCCACTTT. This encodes CASSTPGQRNSPLHF.

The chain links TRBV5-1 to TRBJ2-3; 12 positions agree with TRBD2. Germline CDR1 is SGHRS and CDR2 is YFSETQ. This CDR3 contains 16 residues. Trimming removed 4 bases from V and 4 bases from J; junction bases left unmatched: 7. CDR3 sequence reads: CASSREPSGGADTQYF. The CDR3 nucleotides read TGCGCCAGCAGCAGGGAGCCTAGCGGGGGGGCAGATACGCAGTATTTT.